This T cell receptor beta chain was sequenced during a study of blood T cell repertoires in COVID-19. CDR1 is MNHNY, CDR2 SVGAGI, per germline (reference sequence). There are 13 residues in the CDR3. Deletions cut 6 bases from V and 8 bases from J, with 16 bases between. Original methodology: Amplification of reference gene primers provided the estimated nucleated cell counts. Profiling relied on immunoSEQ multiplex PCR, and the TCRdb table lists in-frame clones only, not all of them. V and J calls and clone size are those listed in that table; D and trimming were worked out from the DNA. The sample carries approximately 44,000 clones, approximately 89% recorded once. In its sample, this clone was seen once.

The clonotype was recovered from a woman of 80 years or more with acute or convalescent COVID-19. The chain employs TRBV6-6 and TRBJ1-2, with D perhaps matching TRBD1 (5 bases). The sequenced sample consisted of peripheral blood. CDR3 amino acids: CASRYTQGTGYTF. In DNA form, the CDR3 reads TGTGCCAGCAGATACACTCAGGGCACGGGCTACACCTTC.